The rows below give T cell receptor beta chains drawn from one sample of a study of cytomegalovirus exposure and HLA in healthy donors. Here immunoSEQ multiplex PCR was the method, and the copy in TCRdb shows in-frame clones only, minus some. The sample lists around 150,000 clones; 73% were seen once. The sample comprised PBMCs. Receptor source: a human donor in good health. The CDR3 runs from the conserved cysteine through the conserved F or W. The D gene is left open where the match is weak. Some rows have no size entry. The others give once, few or many, or a class for an expanded clone.

clone_size | d_call | j_call | v_call | cdr3_nt | cdr3_aa
. | . | TRBJ2-1 | TRBV20-1 | TGCAGTGCTAGAGATAGAGAGCAGTTCTTC | CSARDREQFF
. | . | TRBJ1-4 | TRBV30 | TGTGCCTGGAGTTCCCGCGGTGAAAAACTGTTTTTT | CAWSSRGEKLFF
. | TRBD2 | TRBJ2-3 | TRBV7-9 | TGTGCCAGCAGCTTTGAAGCGGGAGTCGTGCGGCAGTATTTT | CASSFEAGVVRQYF
. | TRBD1 | TRBJ2-1 | TRBV4-1 | TGCGCCAGCAGCCAAGCTCAAGGACAGGATGAGCAGTTCTTC | CASSQAQGQDEQFF
. | . | TRBJ2-7 | TRBV27 | TGTGCCAGCAGTTTCTCGGGAGAAACCTACGAGCAGTACTTC | CASSFSGETYEQYF
. | . | TRBJ1-1 | TRBV29-1 | TGCAGCGTTGGACAGGTACGCACTGAAGCTTTCTTT | CSVGQVRTEAFF
. | . | TRBJ1-5 | TRBV12-5 | TGTGCTAGTGGTTTCGGTGAGTATAGCAATCAGCCCCAGCATTTT | CASGFGEYSNQPQHF
. | TRBD1 | TRBJ2-4 | TRBV6-6 | TGTGCCAGCAGCATGACAGGGGTAAACATTCAGTACTTC | CASSMTGVNIQYF
. | TRBD1 | TRBJ1-4 | TRBV5-4 | TGTGCCAGCAGCATCGGGACAGGGATTGAAAAACTGTTTTTT | CASSIGTGIEKLFF
. | . | TRBJ2-2 | TRBV30 | TGTGTCTGGAGTTTCGGGATCGAGTCCGGGGAGCTGTTTTTT | CVWSFGIESGELFF
. | TRBD2 | TRBJ2-1 | TRBV2 | TGTGCCAGCAGTGATCGTGGGACTAGCCGTGATGAGCAGTTCTTC | CASSDRGTSRDEQFF
. | TRBD1 | TRBJ2-1 | TRBV7-9 | TGTGCCGCCAGACAGGGCGTCTACAATGAGCAGTTCTTC | CAARQGVYNEQFF
. | . | TRBJ2-5 | TRBV7-9 | TGTGCCAGCAGCTTAGTTGCGGGACGGAATGTGGAGACCCAGTACTTC | CASSLVAGRNVETQYF
. | . | TRBJ2-2 | TRBV9 | TGTGCCAGCAGCGAACAGGGTTTCGGCGGGGAGCTGTTTTTT | CASSEQGFGGELFF
few | . | TRBJ1-2 | TRBV25-1 | TGTGCCAGCAGTGAGGGCAGGAGGTATGGCTACACCTTC | CASSEGRRYGYTF
. | . | TRBJ1-1 | TRBV5-6 | TGTGCCAGCAGCTTGAGGACAGATGAAGCTTTCTTT | CASSLRTDEAFF
few | TRBD1 | TRBJ2-4 | TRBV6-5 | TGTGCCAGCAGTGGGGACAGGGAAGGCATTCAGTACTTC | CASSGDREGIQYF
. | TRBD1 | TRBJ1-6 | TRBV6-5 | TGTGCCAGCGGAGAGGACAGGGATTCACCCCTCCACTTT | CASGEDRDSPLHF
. | TRBD2 | TRBJ2-5 | TRBV11-2 | TGTGCCAGCAACCCTCCGGGGGGGGAAGAGACCCAGTACTTC | CASNPPGGEETQYF
. | TRBD2 | TRBJ2-1 | TRBV9 | TGTGCCAGCAGCCATCGGACTAGCGGAGGACTCTCCTACAATGAGCAGTTCTTC | CASSHRTSGGLSYNEQFF
once | . | TRBJ2-5 | TRBV7-2 | TGTGCCAGCAGGCCGAGGGCCAACCAAGAGACCCAGTACTTC | CASRPRANQETQYF
. | TRBD1 | TRBJ2-7 | TRBV29-1 | TGCAGCGTTCTAACAGGGGCCGTTTCCTACGAGCAGTACTTC | CSVLTGAVSYEQYF
. | . | TRBJ1-2 | TRBV11-2 | TGTGCCAGCAGCTTAGATGTCTTACAGGCACAAAGGAAGACCTTC | CASSLDVLQAQRKTF
. | TRBD2 | TRBJ2-1 | TRBV5-1 | TGCGCCAGCAGCCTGCGGGAGTTCAATGAGCAGTTCTTC | CASSLREFNEQFF
. | TRBD2 | TRBJ2-2 | TRBV4-2 | TGTGCCAGCAGCCCTAGCGGGTCCACCGGGGAGCTGTTTTTT | CASSPSGSTGELFF
once | TRBD2 | TRBJ2-7 | TRBV28 | TGTGCCAGCAGTAAGGGACTAGCGGGGGCCCGTCGCGAGCAGTACTTC | CASSKGLAGARREQYF
. | . | TRBJ1-1 | TRBV7-9 | TGTGCCAGCAGCGTTACAGGGAACACTGAAGCTTTCTTT | CASSVTGNTEAFF
. | . | TRBJ1-2 | TRBV7-3 | TGTGCCAGCAGCCCCGACAGTACTATTAACTATGGCTACACCTTC | CASSPDSTINYGYTF
. | . | TRBJ2-3 | TRBV5-4 | TGTGCCAGCAGCTTGGATCTCGGGGGCACAGATACGCAGTATTTT | CASSLDLGGTDTQYF
few | . | TRBJ2-7 | TRBV4-1 | TGCGCCAGCAGCCAAGATAAGGACAGCTACGAGCAGTACTTC | CASSQDKDSYEQYF
once | TRBD2 | TRBJ2-3 | TRBV4-2 | TGTGCCAGCAGCCAAGGTGAGCGGGGGCGCACAGATACGCAGTATTTT | CASSQGERGRTDTQYF
. | TRBD1 | TRBJ2-3 | TRBV5-1 | TGCGCCAGCAGCCCGGGGACAGATCCCACAGATACGCAGTATTTT | CASSPGTDPTDTQYF
. | TRBD2 | TRBJ2-7 | TRBV5-4 | TGTGCCAGCAGCTTTATGGGGGAGGGGCTTTACGAGCAGTACTTC | CASSFMGEGLYEQYF
. | . | TRBJ1-4 | TRBV5-8 | TGTGCCAGCTTAGGGCAGGGTGGCGAAAAACTGTTTTTT | CASLGQGGEKLFF
. | TRBD1 | TRBJ1-2 | TRBV11-2 | TGTGCCAGCAGCTTAGGGGGGCCGGGGACAGGGGTTAACTATGGCTACACCTTC | CASSLGGPGTGVNYGYTF
. | . | TRBJ1-1 | TRBV7-8 | TGTGCCAGCAGCCCGACAGGTTGGAACACTGAAGCTTTCTTT | CASSPTGWNTEAFF
. | . | TRBJ1-3 | TRBV28 | TGTGCCAGCAGTTTAAGCGGGGCTGGAAACACCATATATTTT | CASSLSGAGNTIYF
. | . | TRBJ2-1 | TRBV27 | TGTGCCAGCAGTTTAGTAAGCCGGTTCTTC | CASSLVSRFF
once | . | TRBJ2-5 | TRBV6-5 | TGTGCCAGCAGCCCCAATAGGGGAGAGACCCAGTACTTC | CASSPNRGETQYF
. | TRBD2 | TRBJ2-3 | TRBV5-4 | TGTGCCAGCAGCTCCCGTTTTGGGGCGGGAGGGTCAGTGGATACGCAGTATTTT | CASSSRFGAGGSVDTQYF
once | TRBD1 | TRBJ1-2 | TRBV30 | TGTGCCTGGACCGGGACAGGGGGCGATGGCTACACCTTC | CAWTGTGGDGYTF
. | . | TRBJ2-1 | TRBV5-1 | TGCGCCAGCAGCGACAGGAGAGACTGGGGCTCCTACAATGAGCAGTTCTTC | CASSDRRDWGSYNEQFF